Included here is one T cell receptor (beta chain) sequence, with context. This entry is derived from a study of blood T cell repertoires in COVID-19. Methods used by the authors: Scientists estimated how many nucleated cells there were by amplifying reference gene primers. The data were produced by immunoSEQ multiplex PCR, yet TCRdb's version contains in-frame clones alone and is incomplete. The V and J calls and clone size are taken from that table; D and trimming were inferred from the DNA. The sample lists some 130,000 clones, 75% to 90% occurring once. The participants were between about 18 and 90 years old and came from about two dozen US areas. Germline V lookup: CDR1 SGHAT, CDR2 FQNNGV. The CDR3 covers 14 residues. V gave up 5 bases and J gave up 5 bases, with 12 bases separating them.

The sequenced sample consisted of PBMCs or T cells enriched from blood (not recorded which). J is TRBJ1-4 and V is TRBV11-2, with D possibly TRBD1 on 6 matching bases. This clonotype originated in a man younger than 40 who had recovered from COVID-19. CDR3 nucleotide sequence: TGTGCCAGCAGCAGGGGGACGAAGAATGAAAAACTGTTTTTT. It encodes CASSRGTKNEKLFF. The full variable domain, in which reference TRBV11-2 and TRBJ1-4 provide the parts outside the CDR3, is EAGVAQSPRYKIIEKRQSVAFWCNPISGHATLYWYQQILGQGPKLLIQFQNNGVVDDSQLPKDRFSAERLKGVDSTLKIQPAKLEDSAVYLCASSRGTKNEKLFFGSGTQLSVL.